These T cell receptor beta chains were read from a single sample in a study of T cell changes during pregnancy in multiple sclerosis. The data were produced by immunoSEQ multiplex PCR, yet TCRdb's version contains in-frame clones alone and is incomplete. The sample contains tens of thousands of clones, about 92% of which appear only once. This specimen was CD4+ T cells from peripheral blood mononuclear cells, taken in the third trimester of pregnancy. Receptors originate from a female donor with multiple sclerosis, enrolled in a pregnancy study. The CDR3 runs from the conserved cysteine through the conserved F or W. A D gene is named only where the DNA matches it firmly. Clone size is shown for a subset of rows, as once, few, many or a class of expanded clone.

14	-	TRBV4-2	-	TRBJ2-1	CASSQSASYNEQFF	TGTGCCAGCAGCCAATCGGCTAGCTACAATGAGCAGTTCTTC
16	-	TRBV5-6	-	TRBJ1-1	CASSSMFLGVNTEAFF	TGTGCCAGCAGCTCGATGTTCTTAGGGGTTAACACTGAAGCTTTCTTT
16	TRBD1	TRBV13	few	TRBJ1-2	CASSLRSRDRAIGDTF	TGTGCCAGCAGCTTAAGGTCTCGGGACAGGGCGATCGGGGACACCTTC
16	TRBD1	TRBV19	-	TRBJ2-6	CASRQGALSGANVLTF	TGTGCCAGTCGTCAGGGGGCCCTCTCTGGGGCCAACGTCCTGACTTTC
13	-	TRBV27	-	TRBJ1-5	CASSWARNQPQHF	TGTGCCAGCAGTTGGGCAAGAAATCAGCCCCAGCATTTT
16	-	TRBV7-2	-	TRBJ1-3	CASNFRRQFDGNTIYF	TGTGCCAGCAACTTCCGCCGACAGTTTGACGGAAACACCATATATTTT
18	TRBD2	TRBV7-8	-	TRBJ2-1	CASTPGVAGGPLYNEQFF	TGTGCCAGCACCCCAGGAGTAGCGGGAGGGCCTTTGTACAATGAGCAGTTCTTC
14	TRBD1	TRBV18	-	TRBJ1-1	CASSRQGGDTEAFF	TGTGCCAGCTCACGACAGGGTGGGGACACTGAAGCTTTCTTT
13	-	TRBV9	-	TRBJ2-1	CASSVLGSNEQFF	TGTGCCAGCAGCGTACTGGGGAGCAATGAGCAGTTCTTC
15	-	TRBV4-3	-	TRBJ1-2	CASSQEQGIIYGYTF	TGCGCCAGCAGCCAAGAACAGGGCATCATCTATGGCTACACCTTC
14	TRBD2	TRBV28	-	TRBJ2-1	CASSPSGPYNEQFF	TGTGCCAGCAGCCCTAGCGGGCCCTACAATGAGCAGTTCTTC
13	-	TRBV10-3	few	TRBJ1-2	CAISYDKRDGYTF	TGTGCCATCAGTTATGACAAGAGAGATGGCTACACCTTC
16	-	TRBV15	-	TRBJ1-4	CATSRDRFHTNEKLFF	TGTGCCACCAGCAGAGATCGATTTCATACAAATGAAAAACTGTTTTTT
16	-	TRBV19	-	TRBJ1-1	CASRKGVELRDTEAFF	TGTGCCAGTCGCAAGGGTGTCGAACTGCGGGACACTGAAGCTTTCTTT
16	TRBD1	TRBV30	-	TRBJ1-5	CAWSVQGLGGNQPQHF	TGTGCCTGGAGTGTACAGGGGCTGGGGGGCAATCAGCCCCAGCATTTT
17	TRBD1	TRBV4-3	-	TRBJ1-3	CASSLTRQGSSGNTIYF	TGCGCCAGCAGCTTGACCCGACAGGGTAGCTCTGGAAACACCATATATTTT
15	TRBD1	TRBV5-4	-	TRBJ2-2	CASSPRTGGTGELFF	TGTGCCAGCAGCCCTAGGACAGGGGGGACCGGGGAGCTGTTTTTT
11	-	TRBV20-1	once	TRBJ2-7	CSASTGGEQYF	TGCAGTGCCTCGACAGGCGGAGAGCAGTACTTC
13	-	TRBV5-1	-	TRBJ2-1	CASAGPLEDEQFF	TGCGCCAGCGCTGGCCCCCTGGAGGATGAGCAGTTCTTC
15	TRBD2	TRBV27	-	TRBJ2-2	CASSLSGGASGELFF	TGTGCCAGCAGTTTAAGCGGGGGGGCCTCGGGGGAGCTGTTTTTT
16	TRBD1	TRBV27	-	TRBJ1-5	CASSSGTGTLNQPQHF	TGTGCCAGCAGTTCGGGGACAGGGACTCTCAATCAGCCCCAGCATTTT
13	-	TRBV6-1	-	TRBJ2-1	CASRIGGYNEQFF	TGTGCCAGCAGGATCGGGGGTTACAATGAGCAGTTCTTC
15	TRBD1	TRBV4-3	-	TRBJ2-7	CASSQEARGQYEQYF	TGCGCCAGCAGCCAAGAAGCAAGGGGGCAATACGAGCAGTACTTC
14	TRBD1	TRBV27	-	TRBJ2-2	CASTKQGAAGELFF	TGTGCCAGCACTAAACAGGGGGCGGCCGGGGAGCTGTTTTTT
17	TRBD1	TRBV7-2	-	TRBJ2-2	CASSLFGGQGFTGELFF	TGTGCCAGCAGCTTATTCGGGGGACAGGGCTTTACCGGGGAGCTGTTTTTT
18	-	TRBV4-1	-	TRBJ1-4	CASSRGGLGIPTNEKLFF	TGCGCCAGCAGCCGCGGAGGTCTGGGGATTCCAACTAATGAAAAACTGTTTTTT
14	TRBD1	TRBV15	-	TRBJ2-7	CATSIWTGVYEQYF	TGTGCCACCAGCATTTGGACAGGGGTGTACGAGCAGTACTTC
14	-	TRBV30	-	TRBJ2-1	CAWSFGWEENEQFF	TGTGCCTGGAGTTTCGGGTGGGAGGAGAATGAGCAGTTCTTC
17	-	TRBV28	-	TRBJ1-2	CASSLGPLWGEAGGYTF	TGTGCCAGCAGTTTAGGACCCCTATGGGGGGAGGCAGGTGGCTACACCTTC
16	TRBD2	TRBV28	-	TRBJ2-1	CASSEIIGPLGGEQFF	TGTGCCAGCAGCGAAATCATCGGACCCCTGGGGGGGGAGCAGTTCTTC
13	-	TRBV6-5	-	TRBJ1-2	CASSSDRLYGYTF	TGTGCCAGCAGTTCAGACAGGCTTTATGGCTACACCTTC